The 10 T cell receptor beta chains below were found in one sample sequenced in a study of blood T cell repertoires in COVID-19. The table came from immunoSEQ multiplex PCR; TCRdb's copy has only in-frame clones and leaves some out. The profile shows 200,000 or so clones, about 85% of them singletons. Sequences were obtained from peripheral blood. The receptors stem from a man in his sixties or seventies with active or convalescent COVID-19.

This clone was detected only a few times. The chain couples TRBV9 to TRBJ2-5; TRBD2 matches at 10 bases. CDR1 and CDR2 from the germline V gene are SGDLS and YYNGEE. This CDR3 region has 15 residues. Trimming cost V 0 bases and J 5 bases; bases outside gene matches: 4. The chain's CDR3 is CASSVEAGGGETQYF. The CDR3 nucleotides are TGTGCCAGCAGCGTAGAAGCGGGAGGGGGGGAGACCCAGTACTTC.

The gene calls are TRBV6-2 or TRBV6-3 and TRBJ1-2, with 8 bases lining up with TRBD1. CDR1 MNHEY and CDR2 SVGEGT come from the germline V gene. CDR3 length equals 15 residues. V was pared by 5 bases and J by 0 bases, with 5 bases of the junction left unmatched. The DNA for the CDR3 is TGTGCCAGCAGTGGGACAGGCGTTACTAACTATGGCTACACCTTC. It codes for CASSGTGVTNYGYTF.

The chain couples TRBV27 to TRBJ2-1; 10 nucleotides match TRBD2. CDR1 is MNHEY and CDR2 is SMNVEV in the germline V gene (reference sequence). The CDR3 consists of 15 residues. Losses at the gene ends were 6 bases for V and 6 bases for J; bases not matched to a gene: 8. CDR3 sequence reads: CASREGLAGVNEQFF. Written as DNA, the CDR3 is TGTGCCAGCAGGGAAGGCCTAGCGGGAGTCAATGAGCAGTTCTTC.

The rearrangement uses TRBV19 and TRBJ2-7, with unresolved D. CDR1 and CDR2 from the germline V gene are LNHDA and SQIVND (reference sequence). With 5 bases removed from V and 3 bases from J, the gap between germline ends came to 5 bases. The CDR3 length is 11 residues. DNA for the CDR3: TGTGCCAGTAGTGGAGACTACGAGCAGTACTTC. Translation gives CASSGDYEQYF.

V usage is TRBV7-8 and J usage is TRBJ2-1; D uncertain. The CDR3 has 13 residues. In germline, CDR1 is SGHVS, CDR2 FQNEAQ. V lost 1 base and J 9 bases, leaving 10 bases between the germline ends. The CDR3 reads CASSLDPRVEQFF. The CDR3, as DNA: TGTGCCAGCAGCTTAGATCCCCGGGTTGAGCAGTTCTTC.

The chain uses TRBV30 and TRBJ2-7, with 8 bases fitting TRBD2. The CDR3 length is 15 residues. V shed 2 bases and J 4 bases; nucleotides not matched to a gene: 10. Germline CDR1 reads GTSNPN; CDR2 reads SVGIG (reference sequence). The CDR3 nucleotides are TGTGCCTGGAGTCGAGTGGTAGCGGGAAGGTACGAGCAGTACTTC. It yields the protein CAWSRVVAGRYEQYF.

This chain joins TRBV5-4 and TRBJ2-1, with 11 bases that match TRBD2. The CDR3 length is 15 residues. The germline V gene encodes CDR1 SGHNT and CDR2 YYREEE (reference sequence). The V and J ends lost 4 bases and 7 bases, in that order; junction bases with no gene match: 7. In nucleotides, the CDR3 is TGTGCCAGCAGCCTACTAGCGGGAGTGGGTAATGAGCAGTTCTTC. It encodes CASSLLAGVGNEQFF.

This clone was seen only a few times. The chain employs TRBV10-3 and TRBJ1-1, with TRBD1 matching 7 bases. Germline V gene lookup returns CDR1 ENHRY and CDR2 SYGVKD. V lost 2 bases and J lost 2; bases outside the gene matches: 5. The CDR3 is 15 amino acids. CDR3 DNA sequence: TGTGCCATCAGTGAGGGACAGGAACTAAACACTGAAGCTTTCTTT. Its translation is CAISEGQELNTEAFF.

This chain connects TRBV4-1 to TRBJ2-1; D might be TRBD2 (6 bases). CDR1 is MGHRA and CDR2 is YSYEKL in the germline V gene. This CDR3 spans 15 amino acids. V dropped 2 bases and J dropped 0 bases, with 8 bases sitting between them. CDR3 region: CASSQLARSYNEQFF. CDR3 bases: TGCGCCAGCAGCCAACTAGCGCGCTCCTACAATGAGCAGTTCTTC.

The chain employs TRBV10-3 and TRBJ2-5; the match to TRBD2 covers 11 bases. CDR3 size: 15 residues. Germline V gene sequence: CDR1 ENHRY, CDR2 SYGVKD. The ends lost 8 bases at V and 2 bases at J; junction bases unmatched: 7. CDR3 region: CAIALAGGSQETQYF. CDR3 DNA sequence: TGTGCCATCGCTTTAGCGGGAGGGAGTCAAGAGACCCAGTACTTC.